The next 26 T cell receptor beta chains were all read from a single sample in a study of beta chain features in type 1 diabetes. General observations from the study: Within each of all four CD4+ subsets, Type 1 diabetes patients had TCRB CDR3s that were moderately but significantly shorter.

Investigators reverse transcribed all isolated RNA, so they sequenced expressed TCRB transcripts. The repertoire was sequenced with immunoSEQ multiplex PCR; TCRdb's copy has only in-frame clones and lacks some. The sample has about 280,000 clones, 14% to 15% seen once. No antigen has been identified for these receptors. The specimen sequenced was naive CD4+ T cells from blood. These receptor sequences come from a man aged 18-30 years with type 1 diabetes.

In this sample, this clone turned up a few times. The J gene is TRBJ2-5, the V gene TRBV14; D gene ambiguous. Per germline, CDR1 SGHDN and CDR2 FVKESK. V gave up 6 bases and J gave up 5 bases, with 7 bases separating them. The CDR3 loop spans 11 amino acids. The CDR3 DNA reads as TGTGCCAGCAGTTTCGGGGAGACCCAGTACTTC. Amino acid sequence: CASSFGETQYF.

This clone was detected a few times. V gene TRBV10-3 combines with J gene TRBJ2-2; weak D call: TRBD1 (5 bases). This CDR3 comprises 15 residues. Deletions cut 2 bases from V and 6 bases from J, with 13 bases between. Germline V gene sequence: CDR1 ENHRY, CDR2 SYGVKD. As DNA, the CDR3 is TGTGCCATCAGTGAGCAGATCTCAGGGTCCGGGGAGCTGTTTTTT. Translating gives CAISEQISGSGELFF.

The rearrangement uses TRBV7-2 and TRBJ2-2; 8 bases line up with TRBD2. The CDR3 is 15 residues long. Looked up from germline, CDR1 is SGHTA and CDR2 is FQGNSA. J lost 4 bases, V lost 6 bases, and 7 bases had no gene match. The CDR3 nucleotides are TGTGCCAGCAGGTCCGGACTAGCTGGCACCGGGGAGCTGTTTTTT. It translates to CASRSGLAGTGELFF.

In this sample, this clone turned up a few times. CDR3 amino acids: CAWSEGPNSNQPQHF. The CDR3 DNA reads as TGTGCCTGGAGTGAGGGGCCTAATAGCAATCAGCCCCAGCATTTT. The chain combines TRBV30 with TRBJ1-5; D possibly corresponds to TRBD1 (5 bases). Germline V gene data show CDR1 as GTSNPN and CDR2 as SVGIG (reference sequence). V lost 1 base to trimming and J lost 0 bases, with 10 bases between them. The CDR3 spans 15 residues.

This clone has just a few counts. CDR3 residues: CASRRIDRNTGELFF. The CDR3 region has the DNA TGTGCCAGCAGACGGATTGACAGGAACACCGGGGAGCTGTTTTTT. The V and J genes are TRBV28 and TRBJ2-2, with D perhaps matching TRBD1 (5 bases). Looked up from germline, CDR1 is MDHEN and CDR2 is SYDVKM. The V and J ends lost 6 bases and 1 base respectively, with 12 bases between them. The CDR3 is 15 residues long.

This chain uses TRBV6-5 with TRBJ2-3; no clear D. Trimming took 0 bases from V and 7 from J, leaving 2 bases between them. The CDR3 spans 11 residues. Germline lookup yields CDR1 MNHEY and CDR2 SVGAGI. In nucleotides, the CDR3 is TGTGCCAGCAGTTACTCTAATACGCAGTATTTT. Translation: CASSYSNTQYF.

The gene calls are TRBV6-5 and TRBJ1-1, with a weak D call TRBD1 (6 bases). CDR3 size: 15 residues. Germline loops: CDR1 MNHEY, CDR2 SVGAGI. Trimming stripped 0 bases from V and 6 bases from J, with 14 bases between. CDR3 sequence (DNA): TGTGCCAGCAGTTACTCGACACAGGGACCATCTGAAGCTTTCTTT. It yields the protein CASSYSTQGPSEAFF.

This clone has a handful of counts. The rearrangement uses TRBV5-1 and TRBJ1-5, with D possibly matching TRBD1 (5 bases). CDR3 length: 15 amino acids. Trimming shortened V by 4 bases and J by 3 bases, and 14 bases separated the two germline ends. Per the germline V gene, CDR1 is SGHRS and CDR2 is YFSETQ. CDR3 DNA sequence: TGCGCCAGCAGCCCTACTTTAGGGGCCAATCAGCCCCAGCATTTT. It codes for CASSPTLGANQPQHF.

This clone was observed a few times. V and J are TRBV7-9 and TRBJ2-1; 9 nucleotides agree with TRBD1. Germline V lookup: CDR1 SEHNR, CDR2 FQNEAQ (reference sequence). V shed 8 bases and J 2 bases; nucleotides not matched to a gene: 7. The CDR3 is made up of 15 amino acids. CDR3 coding DNA: TGTGCCAGCCATAAAAGACAGGGGGCCTACAATGAGCAGTTCTTC. Protein product: CASHKRQGAYNEQFF.

V and J are TRBV7-2 and TRBJ2-5, with D hard to call. Trimming stripped 3 bases from V and 5 bases from J, with 10 bases between. The length of the CDR3 is 13 residues. The germline gives CDR1 SGHTA, CDR2 FQGNSA. CDR3 sequence: CASSLIVSETQYF. The CDR3 DNA reads as TGTGCCAGCAGCTTGATCGTGAGCGAGACCCAGTACTTC.

This clone appeared a few times. The chain joins TRBV9 to TRBJ1-2, with unresolved D. The V end was cut by 0 bases, the J end by 6 bases, with 6 bases between. CDR1 SGDLS and CDR2 YYNGEE come from the germline V gene. CDR3 size: 12 residues. The DNA for the CDR3 is TGTGCCAGCAGCGTAGGGCCGCATGGCTACACCTTC. This translates into CASSVGPHGYTF.

There are a few counts of this clone. Other DNA sequences from this sample encode an identical CDR3 as well. This chain joins TRBV7-6 and TRBJ2-5; no reliable D call. This CDR3 region has 13 residues. Germline V gives CDR1 SGHVS, CDR2 FNYEAQ. Trimming left V 1 base short and J 2 bases short, with 5 bases between. The CDR3: CASSLGQQETQYF. The CDR3 DNA reads TGTGCCAGCAGCTTAGGCCAGCAAGAGACCCAGTACTTC. The whole variable domain, filled in from reference TRBV7-6 and TRBJ2-5, reads GAGVSQSPRYKVTKRGQDVALRCDPISGHVSLYWYRQALGQGPEFLTYFNYEAQQDKSGLPNDRFSAERPEGSISTLTIQRTEQRDSAMYRCASSLGQQETQYFGPGTRLLVL.

The chain uses TRBV11-2 and TRBJ1-2; 8 nucleotides match TRBD1. The germline CDR1 and CDR2 sequences are SGHAT and FQNNGV. V was pared by 5 bases and J by 4 bases, with 6 bases of the junction left unmatched. The CDR3 has 14 residues. DNA for the CDR3: TGTGCCAGCAGCCCCCAGGGGGCGGGCTATGGCTACACCTTC. Protein product: CASSPQGAGYGYTF.

This clone has a handful of counts. The CDR3 here is CASSRRVTQETQYF. The CDR3 DNA is TGTGCCAGTAGTCGACGGGTGACCCAAGAGACCCAGTACTTC. V gene TRBV19 combines with J gene TRBJ2-5; no reliable D call. CDR1 and CDR2 from the germline V gene are LNHDA and SQIVND (reference sequence). This CDR3 region has 14 residues. Trimming took off 5 bases at V and 1 base at J, with 11 bases between the two ends.

The CDR3 DNA is TGTGCCAGCAGCTCGCAGGGTTCCTACGAGCAGTACTTC. Its protein product is CASSSQGSYEQYF. The gene calls are TRBV7-9 and TRBJ2-7, with D tentatively TRBD1 (5 bases). This CDR3 comprises 13 residues. Germline V gene sequence: CDR1 SEHNR, CDR2 FQNEAQ (reference sequence). V lost 4 bases, J lost 1 base, and 8 bases lay in between.

The chain carries TRBV6-1 and TRBJ1-2; D is undetermined. Trimming took off 7 bases at V and 7 bases at J, with 16 bases between the two ends. In germline, CDR1 is MNHNS, CDR2 SASEGT. This CDR3 region has 13 residues. The CDR3 sequence: CASTEARGIGYTF. Here the CDR3 DNA reads TGTGCCAGCACCGAAGCGCGAGGGATTGGCTACACCTTC.

The chain joins TRBV9 to TRBJ2-2; maybe TRBD1 (6 bases). The CDR3 consists of 16 residues. Trimming removed 0 bases at V and 4 bases at J, with 13 bases between. Germline V gene sequence: CDR1 SGDLS, CDR2 YYNGEE. The CDR3 sequence is CASSVDRDGGTGELFF. In nucleotides, the CDR3 is TGTGCCAGCAGCGTAGACAGGGATGGAGGCACCGGGGAGCTGTTTTTT.

This clone came up many times. The germline gene is not matched at one end of the junction; a read error may be the cause. V and J are TRBV4-3 and TRBJ2-2, with TRBD1 as a possible D gene (7 bases). Per the germline V gene, CDR1 is LGHNA and CDR2 is YSLEER. This CDR3 has 13 residues. CDR3: CASSQDLGGTVRF. CDR3 in DNA: TGCGCCAGCAGCCAAGATTTAGGGGGGACAGTCCGTTTT.

There are a few counts of this clone. J is TRBJ1-4 and V is TRBV7-2, with TRBD1 matching over 7 bases. The junction had 11 bases not matched to a gene; V was cut back by 6 bases and J by 7 bases. Germline V lookup: CDR1 SGHTA, CDR2 FQGNSA. This CDR3 spans 15 amino acids. The CDR3 here is CASRREQGPFEKLFF. Here the CDR3 DNA reads TGTGCCAGCAGAAGAGAACAGGGGCCCTTTGAAAAACTGTTTTTT.

This clone was detected a few times. The chain employs TRBV5-4 and TRBJ1-1, with D unresolved. Trimming left V 3 bases short and J 1 base short, with 7 bases between. Germline V gene data show CDR1 as SGHNT and CDR2 as YYREEE (reference sequence). This CDR3 is 13 amino acids long. CDR3 DNA: TGTGCCAGCAGCTCAAATAGGAACACTGAAGCTTTCTTT. This codes for CASSSNRNTEAFF.

This clone was picked up a small number of times. The V call is TRBV4-1, the J call TRBJ2-3; 11 nucleotides agree with TRBD2. The germline V gene has CDR1 MGHRA and CDR2 YSYEKL. The CDR3 extends over 17 amino acids. Trimming at V came to 1 base and at J to 1 base, leaving 4 bases not matched to a gene. This CDR3 reads CASSQAEGLAGTDTQYF. Here the CDR3 DNA reads TGCGCCAGCAGCCAAGCGGAGGGACTAGCGGGCACAGATACGCAGTATTTT.

This clone occurred many times. The chain couples TRBV15 to TRBJ2-1; TRBD2 matches 7 bases. V was clipped by 0 bases and J by 4 bases; unmatched bases: 0. Germline CDR1 is LNHNV and CDR2 is YYDKDF (reference sequence). The CDR3 loop spans 14 amino acids. CDR3 bases: TGTGCCACCAGCAGAGAGCGGGAGTACAATGAGCAGTTCTTC. This encodes CATSREREYNEQFF.

The V gene is TRBV29-1, the J gene TRBJ2-5; D is undetermined. The CDR3 runs to 12 residues. Germline V lookup: CDR1 SQVTM, CDR2 ANQGSEA. V lost 4 bases, J lost 2 bases, and 8 bases lay in between. CDR3 coding DNA: TGCAGCGTTGGAAGGCGGCAAGAGACCCAGTACTTC. Translating gives CSVGRRQETQYF.

This clone has more than one count but fewer than ten. This rearrangement joins TRBV19 to TRBJ2-7; possible D gene TRBD2, 5 bases. V lost 5 bases and J 0 bases, leaving 14 bases between the germline ends. Germline V lookup: CDR1 LNHDA, CDR2 SQIVND (reference sequence). The CDR3 loop spans 15 amino acids. The DNA for the CDR3 is TGTGCCAGTAGTCCGAGGGCCGCGAGCTCCTACGAGCAGTACTTC. Protein product: CASSPRAASSYEQYF.

V usage is TRBV6-1 and J usage is TRBJ2-5; the D is unclear. Trimming shortened V by 7 bases and J by 2 bases, and 11 bases separated the two germline ends. From germline, CDR1 is MNHNS and CDR2 SASEGT. CDR3 length: 13 residues. The CDR3: CASNRSPQETQYF. The CDR3 nucleotides read TGTGCCAGCAACAGAAGCCCTCAAGAGACCCAGTACTTC.

In this sample, this clone turned up once. The chain employs TRBV9 and TRBJ2-7; D is undetermined. V lost 0 bases and J lost 1, with 11 bases in between. The CDR3 is made up of 15 amino acids. Looked up from germline, CDR1 is SGDLS and CDR2 is YYNGEE. CDR3 nucleotide sequence: TGTGCCAGCAGCGTAGGAAGTGCCAGGTCCTACGAGCAGTACTTC. Amino acids: CASSVGSARSYEQYF.